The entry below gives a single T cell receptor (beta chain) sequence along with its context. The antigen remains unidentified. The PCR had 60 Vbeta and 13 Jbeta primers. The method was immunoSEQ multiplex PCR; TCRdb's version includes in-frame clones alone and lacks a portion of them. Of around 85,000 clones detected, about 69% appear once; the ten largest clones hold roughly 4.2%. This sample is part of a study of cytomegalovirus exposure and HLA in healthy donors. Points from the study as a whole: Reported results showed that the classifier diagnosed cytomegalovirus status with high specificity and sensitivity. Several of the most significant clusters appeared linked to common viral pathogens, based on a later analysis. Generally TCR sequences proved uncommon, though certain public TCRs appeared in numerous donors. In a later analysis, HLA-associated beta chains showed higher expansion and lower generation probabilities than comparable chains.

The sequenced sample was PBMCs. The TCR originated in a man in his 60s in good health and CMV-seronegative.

CDR3 loop: CASSPRGSGGVYEQFF. The CDR3 DNA follows: TGTGCCAGCAGCCCGAGGGGGAGCGGGGGGGTGTATGAGCAGTTCTTC. V is TRBV2 and J is TRBJ2-1; TRBD2 aligns across 10 bases. Germline V gene sequence: CDR1 SNHLY, CDR2 FYNNEI. After removal of 6 bases from V and 8 bases from J, the junction contained 13 bases not matched to a gene. This CDR3 contains 16 residues.